One sample yielded the 27 T cell receptor beta chains listed below, sequenced in a study of T-cell reconstitution after alpha-beta-depleted transplantation in children. Construction of the TCRbeta library involved unique molecular identifiers. TCRdb re-called the PCR reads through MiXCR, storing one row per CDR3 protein. The table has 450,000 to 600,000 distinct CDR3 sequences, 18% seen once. The material was PBMCs from the stem cell graft donor, obtained from the stem cell graft. The receptor set was obtained from a human donor who donated a stem cell graft to a child with acute lymphoblastic leukemia.

This clonotype has just one count. The chain employs TRBV29-1 and TRBJ1-2; 7 bases are shared with TRBD1. V shed 0 bases, J shed 8 bases, and the junction held 9 bases outside the gene matches. CDR3 size: 14 residues. Germline V gene lookup returns CDR1 SQVTM and CDR2 ANQGSEA. CDR3 residues: CSVEDLRGRLGYTF. The CDR3 bases are TGCAGCGTTGAAGATCTCAGGGGGAGGCTGGGCTACACCTTC.

This clonotype was detected only a few times. The chain carries TRBV9 and TRBJ2-1; 11 bases line up with TRBD2. V dropped 3 bases and J dropped 4; count of bases not matched to a gene: 12. The length of the CDR3 is 18 residues. Germline CDR1 SGDLS, CDR2 YYNGEE. The CDR3 spells CASSASATSGTPYNEQFF. In nucleotides, the CDR3 is TGTGCCAGCAGCGCCTCCGCGACTAGCGGGACTCCATACAATGAGCAGTTCTTC. The variable domain in full, with the rest retrieved from reference TRBV9 and TRBJ2-1, is DSGVTQTPKHLITATGQRVTLRCSPRSGDLSVYWYQQSLDQGLQFLIQYYNGEERAKGNILERFSAQQFPDLHSELNLSSLELGDSALYFCASSASATSGTPYNEQFFGPGTRLTVL.

The chain uses TRBV29-1 and TRBJ2-2; 7 positions agree with TRBD2. The ends lost 6 bases at V and 0 bases at J; junction bases unmatched: 4. Per the germline V gene, CDR1 is SQVTM and CDR2 is ANQGSEA. This CDR3 has 14 residues. For the CDR3, the DNA is TGCAGCGTAACGGGACTATCGAACACCGGGGAGCTGTTTTTT. Translating it yields CSVTGLSNTGELFF.

There are a few counts of this clonotype. The J gene is TRBJ2-2, the V gene TRBV7-9; no firm D call. Germline lookup yields CDR1 SEHNR and CDR2 FQNEAQ (reference sequence). Trimming shortened V by 5 bases and J by 4 bases, and 14 bases separated the two germline ends. This CDR3 comprises 15 residues. CDR3 loop: CASSITKTGTGELFF. As DNA, the CDR3 is TGTGCCAGCAGCATCACCAAGACTGGCACCGGGGAGCTGTTTTTT.

This clonotype was found a few times. The genes are TRBV6-1 and TRBJ2-1, with 8 bases fitting TRBD2. The V and J ends lost 6 bases and 2 bases, in that order; junction bases with no gene match: 9. This CDR3 spans 16 amino acids. The V gene's germline CDR1 is MNHNS and CDR2 SASEGT. The CDR3 sequence is CASSPSAGETYNEQFF. CDR3 in DNA: TGTGCCAGCAGCCCCTCAGCGGGGGAGACCTACAATGAGCAGTTCTTC.

The CDR3 is CASSPQTGGDLQQYF. CDR3 DNA sequence: TGTGCCAGCTCACCACAGACAGGGGGGGATTTGCAGCAGTACTTC. The chain couples TRBV18 to TRBJ2-7, with TRBD1 matching over 9 bases. This CDR3 has 15 amino acids. J was trimmed by 8 bases and V by 1 base; bases with no gene match: 9. In germline, CDR1 is KGHSH, CDR2 LQKENI.

In its sample, this clonotype was seen a few times. This chain uses TRBV11-2 with TRBJ2-3, with 9 nucleotides matching TRBD2. The V segment lost 5 bases and the J segment 1 base; nucleotides outside the gene matches: 10. The V gene's germline CDR1 is SGHAT and CDR2 FQNNGV. This CDR3 is 17 amino acids long. The CDR3 protein is CASSPRGRLAGTDTQYF. In DNA, the CDR3 is TGTGCCAGCAGCCCCCGGGGAAGACTAGCGGGCACAGATACGCAGTATTTT.

Regarding this clonotype: At one of its ends the junction is not consistent with the germline gene, which may arise from a read error. V is TRBV10-3 and J is TRBJ1-6, with D uncertain. Germline lookup yields CDR1 ENHRY and CDR2 SYGVKD. This CDR3 has 13 amino acids. This CDR3 reads CAISDSHNSPLHF. CDR3 DNA: TGTGCCATCAGTGACTCCCATAATTCCCCCCTCCACTTT.

In this sample, this clonotype turned up a few times. The rearrangement links TRBV20-1 to TRBJ2-7; the D gene is possibly TRBD1 (6 bases). The V end was cut by 2 bases, the J end by 4 bases, with 9 bases between. The CDR3 loop spans 12 amino acids. Per the germline V gene, CDR1 is DFQATT and CDR2 is SNEGSKA (reference sequence). This chain's CDR3 is CSARPDRYEQYF. CDR3 nucleotides: TGCAGTGCTAGACCGGACAGATACGAGCAGTACTTC.

Only a few counts were recorded for this clonotype. This chain joins TRBV7-9 and TRBJ2-3, with D tentatively TRBD2 (5 bases). With 5 bases removed from V and 2 bases from J, the gap between germline ends came to 20 bases. CDR3 size: 17 residues. The V gene's germline CDR1 is SEHNR and CDR2 FQNEAQ (reference sequence). CDR3 sequence reads: CASSPTNSGINTDTQYF. The DNA for the CDR3 is TGTGCCAGCAGCCCGACTAACAGCGGTATTAACACAGATACGCAGTATTTT.

The chain has TRBV12-3 or TRBV12-4 and TRBJ2-1; 9 nucleotides match TRBD1. V dropped 5 bases and J dropped 7; count of bases not matched to a gene: 18. The CDR3 has 18 amino acids. DNA for the CDR3: TGTGCCAGCAGTCTCCGGACAGGGGTCTTCCTTCTGGAGAATGAGCAGTTCTTC. It yields the protein CASSLRTGVFLLENEQFF.

The chain joins TRBV7-9 to TRBJ2-5; D may be TRBD1 (7 bases). Germline assignment: CDR1 SEHNR and CDR2 FQNEAQ (reference sequence). The CDR3 is made up of 14 amino acids. V lost 5 bases, J lost 5 bases, and 15 bases lay in between. The CDR3 loop is CASSTTTGRETQYF. The CDR3, as DNA: TGTGCCAGCAGCACCACGACAGGGAGGGAGACCCAGTACTTC.

This clonotype was observed a few times. The chain carries TRBV24-1 and TRBJ2-7, with TRBD1 identical over 8 bases. V trimming: 9 bases; J trimming: 0 bases; junction bases outside the gene matches: 6. This CDR3 has 14 residues. Germline loops: CDR1 KGHDR, CDR2 SFDVKD. The CDR3 is CATRNRGFSYEQYF. In DNA form, the CDR3 reads TGTGCCACCCGTAACAGGGGGTTCTCCTACGAGCAGTACTTC.

Many counts were recorded for this clonotype. A junction end diverges from the germline sequence, so it may reflect a read error. The rearrangement joins TRBV5-1 to TRBJ2-1; D is ambiguous. Germline V lookup: CDR1 SGHRS, CDR2 YFSETQ. This CDR3 comprises 12 residues. The CDR3 protein is CASSFSYNEQFF. The CDR3 nucleotides are TGTGCCAGCAGCTTCTCCTACAATGAGCAGTTCTTC.

This clonotype occurred a few times. Germline is not matched at one junction end, which may reflect a read error. J is TRBJ2-3 and V is TRBV7-9, with 7 bases fitting TRBD2. Germline CDR1 reads SEHNR; CDR2 reads FQNEAQ (reference sequence). CDR3 length: 15 amino acids. The CDR3 sequence is CASSLADYSTDTQYF. The CDR3 coding sequence is TGTGCCAGCAGCCTAGCGGATTACAGCACAGATACGCAGTATTTT.

This clonotype was detected a few times. The rearrangement joins TRBV20-1 to TRBJ2-3, with D tentatively TRBD1 (6 bases). This CDR3 comprises 12 residues. V lost 2 bases, J lost 9 bases, and 12 bases lay in between. Germline assignment: CDR1 DFQATT and CDR2 SNEGSKA (reference sequence). CDR3 sequence (DNA): TGCAGTGCTAGACCCCAGCAGGGGACGCAGTATTTT. Residues: CSARPQQGTQYF.

This clonotype has only a few counts. The genes are TRBV6-5 and TRBJ2-7; TRBD2 matches at 9 bases. V gave up 4 bases and J gave up 2 bases; unmatched junction bases: 6. Germline V gene lookup returns CDR1 MNHEY and CDR2 SVGAGI. CDR3 length equals 15 residues. In nucleotides, the CDR3 is TGTGCCAGCAGTTCGCCGGGACTAGCCCCCTACGAGCAGTACTTC. Protein sequence: CASSSPGLAPYEQYF.

The rearrangement joins TRBV3-1 to TRBJ1-1; no firm D call. Per germline, CDR1 LGHDT and CDR2 YNNKEL (reference sequence). This CDR3 has 14 residues. Trimming took 3 bases from V and 6 from J, leaving 14 bases between them. The CDR3, as DNA: TGTGCCAGCAGCCATACCCGTTTAAGGGCTGAAGCTTTCTTT. This codes for CASSHTRLRAEAFF.

This clonotype was detected only a few times. The rearrangement uses TRBV28 and TRBJ2-1, with a possible D match to TRBD2 (5 bases). The V and J ends lost 3 bases and 6 bases respectively, with 12 bases between them. The CDR3 consists of 14 residues. CDR1 MDHEN and CDR2 SYDVKM come from the germline V gene. CDR3 nucleotide sequence: TGTGCCAGCAGTTTGTTGGGGAGTTTCAATGAGCAGTTCTTC. It yields the protein CASSLLGSFNEQFF. The entire variable domain, with the rest obtained from reference TRBV28 and TRBJ2-1, is as follows: DVKVTQSSRYLVKRTGEKVFLECVQDMDHENMFWYRQDPGLGLRLIYFSYDVKMKEKGDIPEGYSVSREKKERFSLILESASTNQTSMYLCASSLLGSFNEQFFGPGTRLTVL.

This clonotype turned up a few times. At one end the junction does not follow the germline gene, possibly because of a read error. The J gene is TRBJ2-6, the V gene TRBV12-3 or TRBV12-4; 8 bases match TRBD1. There are 13 residues in the CDR3. The CDR3 spells CASSTTGGNVLTF. The DNA for the CDR3 is TGTGCCAGCAGCACAACAGGGGGCAACGTCCTGACTTTC.

The CDR3 DNA sequence: TGTGCCAGCAGTTCATACCGGGGGGATACGCAGTATTTT. Its translation: CASSSYRGDTQYF. The chain carries TRBV27 and TRBJ2-3; the D gene is possibly TRBD2 (6 bases). With 4 bases removed from V and 6 bases from J, the gap between germline ends came to 11 bases. The CDR3 covers 13 residues. Germline values: CDR1 MNHEY, CDR2 SMNVEV (reference sequence).

The V call is TRBV11-2, the J call TRBJ2-7; a weak D match, TRBD2 (5 bases). The germline CDR1 and CDR2 sequences are SGHAT and FQNNGV. CDR3 length: 15 residues. Trimming left V 3 bases short and J 5 bases short, with 17 bases between. The DNA for the CDR3 is TGTGCCAGCAGCTTTCCCCCTGAGGCGAGGGACGAGCAGTACTTC. Protein sequence: CASSFPPEARDEQYF.

The chain employs TRBV29-1 and TRBJ1-2; 7 nucleotides agree with TRBD1. The CDR3 has 12 residues. After removal of 6 bases from V and 4 bases from J, the junction contained 5 bases not matched to a gene. Looked up from germline, CDR1 is SQVTM and CDR2 is ANQGSEA. The CDR3 protein is CSVSRGGYGYTF. CDR3 DNA: TGCAGCGTCTCCAGGGGGGGCTATGGCTACACCTTC.

This clonotype was observed at least ten times. The rearrangement links TRBV7-9 to TRBJ2-5; TRBD2 might be the D (5 bases). The CDR3 totals 13 residues. The germline V gene has CDR1 SEHNR and CDR2 FQNEAQ (reference sequence). The V gene lost 8 bases and the J gene lost 2 bases, with 12 bases spanning the gap. The CDR3 spells CASRLTGQETQYF. CDR3 bases: TGTGCCAGCCGGTTGACGGGACAAGAGACCCAGTACTTC.

This clonotype was observed a handful of times. This chain connects TRBV7-9 to TRBJ1-2, with D tentatively TRBD1 (5 bases). The CDR3 is made up of 14 amino acids. Trimming removed 8 bases at V and 4 bases at J, with 17 bases between. Germline assignment: CDR1 SEHNR and CDR2 FQNEAQ (reference sequence). The CDR3 bases are TGTGCCAGCGGAAATGGGGGGATCGGCTATGGCTACACCTTC. Protein sequence: CASGNGGIGYGYTF.

This clonotype was recorded at least ten times. The chain joins TRBV4-1 to TRBJ1-1; D is possibly TRBD1 (5 bases). The CDR3 length is 13 residues. CDR1 is MGHRA, CDR2 YSYEKL, per germline. V lost 3 bases and J lost 12, with 17 bases in between. In DNA form, the CDR3 reads TGCGCCAGCAGCCAGTCCTCGCCAGGGTCGACTTTCTTT. This encodes CASSQSSPGSTFF.

Only a few counts were recorded for this clonotype. V gene TRBV27 combines with J gene TRBJ2-5, with unresolved D. V was trimmed by 6 bases and J by 0 bases, leaving 8 bases between them. The CDR3 has 13 amino acids. Germline V gene data show CDR1 as MNHEY and CDR2 as SMNVEV (reference sequence). The CDR3, as DNA: TGTGCCAGCAGAACTGCGGACCAAGAGACCCAGTACTTC. As protein: CASRTADQETQYF.